The 26 T cell receptor beta chains given below trace back to one sample, sequenced in a study of OX40 agonist ivuxolimab in advanced cancers. Clones were sequenced by immunoSEQ multiplex PCR, and TCRdb holds only the in-frame ones, with some missing. The sample gives under 70,000 clones, approximately 90% of which show up once; approximately 1.2% is in the top ten. The input for sequencing was CD4+ or CD8+ T cells sorted from blood, taken in a trial of the OX40 agonist ivuxolimab. The receptors originated from an adult with an advanced solid tumor such as melanoma, head and neck, liver or kidney cancer.

The CDR3 is CASTHGRSYEQYF. The CDR3 bases are TGTGCCAGCACGCATGGTCGCTCCTACGAGCAGTACTTC. The chain combines TRBV6-6 with TRBJ2-7; D not certain. Germline CDR1 is MNHNY and CDR2 is SVGAGI (reference sequence). Between the trimmed V and J ends, which lost 7 bases and 0 bases, there was a span of 10 bases. The CDR3 contains 13 residues.

The chain links TRBV6-5 to TRBJ2-7, with TRBD1 identical over 8 bases. Germline values: CDR1 MNHEY, CDR2 SVGAGI. CDR3 length: 14 amino acids. V lost 6 bases, J lost 4 bases, and 8 bases stayed unmatched. CDR3 protein: CASSSTDREYEQYF. CDR3 nucleotide sequence: TGTGCCAGCAGCTCAACGGACAGGGAATACGAGCAGTACTTC.

This chain links TRBV30 with TRBJ2-5; 15 positions match TRBD2. The CDR3 runs to 15 residues. Germline V CDR1 and CDR2: GTSNPN, SVGIG (reference sequence). After removal of 2 bases from V and 5 bases from J, the junction contained 3 bases not matched to a gene. CDR3 protein: CAWSLGTSGRETQYF. CDR3 bases: TGTGCCTGGAGTCTTGGGACTAGCGGGAGGGAGACCCAGTACTTC. The entire variable domain, with the rest obtained from reference TRBV30 and TRBJ2-5, is as follows: SQTIHQWPATLVQPVGSPLSLECTVEGTSNPNLYWYRQAAGRGLQLLFYSVGIGQISSEVPQNLSASRPQDRQFILSSKKLLLSDSGFYLCAWSLGTSGRETQYFGPGTRLLVL.

V gene TRBV28 combines with J gene TRBJ1-5; no firm D call. The germline CDR1 and CDR2 sequences are MDHEN and SYDVKM. V dropped 2 bases and J dropped 12 bases, with 11 bases sitting between them. The CDR3 totals 12 residues. This CDR3 is CASSLAGRSQHF. The CDR3 coding sequence is TGTGCCAGCAGTTTAGCCGGGCGGAGCCAGCATTTT.

DNA for the CDR3: TGTGCCAGCAGACCGGGACAGCTGAACTATGGCTACACCTTC. This encodes CASRPGQLNYGYTF. The V and J genes are TRBV2 and TRBJ1-2; 7 bases fit TRBD1. CDR1 is SNHLY and CDR2 is FYNNEI in the germline V gene. Germline trimming cut 6 bases from V and 2 bases from J; bases unmatched to any gene: 6. The CDR3 has 14 residues.

The J gene is TRBJ1-5, the V gene TRBV6-1, with no clear D. There are 14 residues in the CDR3. The germline V gene encodes CDR1 MNHNS and CDR2 SASEGT. V was cut by 1 base and J by 7 bases, with 11 bases left in between. This CDR3 reads CASSEGRSGQPQHF. The CDR3 DNA sequence: TGTGCCAGCAGTGAAGGCAGGTCGGGACAGCCCCAGCATTTT.

V usage is TRBV10-3 and J usage is TRBJ2-2; tentatively, D is TRBD1 (7 bases). The germline gives CDR1 ENHRY, CDR2 SYGVKD. The CDR3 extends over 14 amino acids. V was trimmed by 11 bases and J by 4 bases, leaving 17 bases between them. The chain's CDR3 is CAARQGAGTGELFF. CDR3 coding DNA: TGTGCCGCACGACAGGGAGCGGGCACCGGGGAGCTGTTTTTT.

V and J are TRBV21-1 and TRBJ1-1. TRBV21-1 is assigned pseudogene status. This CDR3 is built from 13 residues. The chain's CDR3 is CASRGGGNTEAFF. In DNA, the CDR3 is TGTGCCAGCCGCGGTGGGGGAAACACTGAAGCTTTCTTT.

The V and J genes are TRBV15 and TRBJ2-5; weak D call: TRBD2 (6 bases). The CDR3 loop spans 14 amino acids. Trimming cost V 6 bases and J 1 base, with 12 bases left between them. The germline V gene has CDR1 LNHNV and CDR2 YYDKDF (reference sequence). The CDR3 here is CATREAGSQETQYF. The CDR3 region has the DNA TGTGCCACCAGAGAGGCGGGGTCCCAAGAGACCCAGTACTTC.

The chain uses TRBV19 and TRBJ2-5, with D uncertain. The germline V gene encodes CDR1 LNHDA and CDR2 SQIVND (reference sequence). The CDR3 loop spans 14 amino acids. The germline V and J ends were trimmed by 4 bases and 4 bases, with 13 bases remaining between them. As DNA, the CDR3 is TGTGCCAGTAGTAGGGGTTGGAACACAGAGACCCAGTACTTC. Its protein product is CASSRGWNTETQYF.

The V call is TRBV10-1, the J call TRBJ2-7; 7 bases are shared with TRBD2. CDR3 length equals 12 residues. Germline trimming cut 4 bases from V and 9 bases from J; bases unmatched to any gene: 6. Germline CDR1 reads WNHNN; CDR2 reads SYGVQD (reference sequence). CDR3 loop: CASSAGGKGQYF. CDR3 nucleotides: TGCGCCAGCAGTGCCGGGGGGAAAGGGCAGTACTTC.

The chain has TRBV27 and TRBJ2-7; TRBD1 aligns across 8 bases. Germline lookup yields CDR1 MNHEY and CDR2 SMNVEV (reference sequence). The CDR3 length is 17 residues. Unmatched junction bases numbered 15, after V lost 5 bases and J lost 3 bases. The CDR3 sequence: CASSPTDRDRDNYEQYF. The CDR3 DNA reads as TGTGCCAGCAGTCCAACGGACAGGGACCGGGACAACTACGAGCAGTACTTC.

The chain combines TRBV28 with TRBJ1-2, with D possibly matching TRBD1 (5 bases). The CDR3 loop spans 13 amino acids. CDR1 and CDR2 (germline): MDHEN, SYDVKM. Trimming shortened V by 6 bases and J by 7 bases, and 15 bases separated the two germline ends. Here the CDR3 DNA reads TGTGCCAGCAGAGGGACCGCATCTGCTGGCTACACCTTC. It translates to CASRGTASAGYTF.

CDR3 coding DNA: TGTGCCAGCAGCTTGATTAGCGCGAATGAGCAGTTCTTC. It yields the protein CASSLISANEQFF. The rearrangement links TRBV5-4 to TRBJ2-1, with D possibly TRBD2 on 5 matching bases. V lost 1 base and J lost 7, with 9 bases in between. There are 13 residues in the CDR3. Germline loops: CDR1 SGHNT, CDR2 YYREEE (reference sequence).

This sequence joins TRBV6-1 and TRBJ1-1, with D unresolved. The V end lost 7 bases, the J end lost 1 base, and 13 bases lay between the germline ends. The CDR3 has 14 residues. Germline CDR1 is MNHNS and CDR2 is SASEGT. CDR3: CASTFSGRNTEAFF. As DNA, the CDR3 is TGTGCCAGCACCTTCTCTGGGCGGAACACTGAAGCTTTCTTT.

V gene TRBV4-1 combines with J gene TRBJ2-1; 10 bases are shared with TRBD2. Germline V gene sequence: CDR1 MGHRA, CDR2 YSYEKL. The CDR3 runs to 15 residues. J gave up 6 bases and V 5 bases, and 7 bases lay outside the gene matches. CDR3 sequence reads: CASSEPGLATNEQFF. CDR3 nucleotide sequence: TGCGCCAGCAGCGAACCGGGACTAGCGACCAATGAGCAGTTCTTC.

The rearrangement uses TRBV19 and TRBJ2-1; D is uncertain. CDR1 and CDR2 from the germline V gene are LNHDA and SQIVND (reference sequence). This CDR3 comprises 15 residues. Trimming stripped 1 base from V and 0 bases from J, with 7 bases between. CDR3 nucleotides: TGTGCCAGTAGTATAGGTGGCGGCTCCTACAATGAGCAGTTCTTC. It encodes CASSIGGGSYNEQFF.

This clone has only a few counts. The CDR3 loop is CASSESLDIQYF. The CDR3 DNA is TGTGCCAGCAGTGAATCTTTGGACATTCAGTACTTC. The chain is built from TRBV6-1 and TRBJ2-4; D is unclear. CDR1 MNHNS and CDR2 SASEGT come from the germline V gene. V was clipped by 2 bases and J by 8 bases, with 7 bases between them. The CDR3 has 12 amino acids.

The gene calls are TRBV4-2 and TRBJ2-1; D unresolved. V was cut by 7 bases and J by 0 bases, with 4 bases left in between. Germline V gives CDR1 LGHNA, CDR2 YNFKEQ. The CDR3 extends over 12 amino acids. The CDR3 is CASTSSYNEQFF. As DNA, the CDR3 is TGTGCCAGCACTTCCTCCTACAATGAGCAGTTCTTC.

This rearrangement joins TRBV19 to TRBJ1-1; D remains unclear. CDR1 is LNHDA and CDR2 is SQIVND in the germline V gene (reference sequence). Trimming pared 7 bases from V and 6 bases from J, leaving 21 bases between. The CDR3 has 15 residues. The CDR3, as DNA: TGTGCCAGTACCCCCCCCACGGGGTCTCTAGCTGAAGCTTTCTTT. Translating it yields CASTPPTGSLAEAFF.

CDR3 protein: CASNGGSSDEQFF. In DNA form, the CDR3 reads TGTGCCAGCAACGGTGGGAGTTCTGATGAGCAGTTCTTC. The chain is built from TRBV9 and TRBJ2-1; possible D gene TRBD2, 5 bases. Germline assignment: CDR1 SGDLS and CDR2 YYNGEE. The CDR3 consists of 13 residues. Trimming cost V 6 bases and J 8 bases, with 15 bases left between them.

This clone has only a few counts. V usage is TRBV4-1 and J usage is TRBJ1-1; D gene unclear. The CDR3 extends over 13 amino acids. V lost 5 bases and J 5 bases, leaving 12 bases between the germline ends. In germline, CDR1 is MGHRA, CDR2 YSYEKL. The CDR3 DNA reads as TGCGCCAGCAGCACCACGGTTGGGACTGAAGCTTTCTTT. This encodes CASSTTVGTEAFF.

This clone was detected a few times. The chain combines TRBV11-2 with TRBJ2-1; no reliable D call. V was clipped by 1 base and J by 7 bases, with 5 bases between them. Germline values: CDR1 SGHAT, CDR2 FQNNGV. The CDR3 is 12 amino acids. The CDR3 here is CASSLVGNEQFF. The CDR3 coding sequence is TGTGCCAGCAGCTTAGTGGGTAATGAGCAGTTCTTC.

This clone appeared a few times. The V call is TRBV30, the J call TRBJ1-1; 7 nucleotides align to TRBD1. The junction had 3 bases not matched to a gene; V was cut back by 2 bases and J by 3 bases. Germline loops: CDR1 GTSNPN, CDR2 SVGIG (reference sequence). The CDR3 is made up of 13 amino acids. The CDR3 DNA reads as TGTGCCTGGAGTCACAGGGGAGACACTGAAGCTTTCTTT. This encodes CAWSHRGDTEAFF.

The chain has TRBV2 and TRBJ2-5; possibly TRBD1 for D (6 bases). CDR3 length: 13 residues. From germline, CDR1 is SNHLY and CDR2 FYNNEI. V lost 3 bases, J lost 4 bases, and 9 bases lay in between. The CDR3 coding sequence is TGTGCCAGCAGTGACGTCAGGGGAGAGACCCAGTACTTC. It yields the protein CASSDVRGETQYF.

The rearrangement joins TRBV6-5 to TRBJ1-6; D call uncertain. V was clipped by 6 bases and J by 7 bases, with 7 bases between them. Per the germline V gene, CDR1 is MNHEY and CDR2 is SVGAGI. This CDR3 has 12 residues. The CDR3 DNA is TGTGCCAGCAGCCGCTCGAATTCACCCCTCCACTTT. Translating gives CASSRSNSPLHF.